A single sample is the source of the 21 T cell receptor beta chains below, sequenced in a study of metastatic and nonmetastatic thyroid tumors. TCRdb re-analyzed the PCR reads through MiXCR. The table has approximately 14,000 clones, around 4% seen once. No patient had received any treatment before thyroid surgery. Material: tumor tissue. These receptors came from a female donor with papillary thyroid cancer or a benign thyroid nodule (not recorded which). Some clones in this sample may be carry-over from other donors' samples.

The chain couples TRBV6-2 or TRBV6-3 to TRBJ1-2; a possible D gene is TRBD1 (6 bases). V lost 4 bases and J lost 8, with 14 bases in between. CDR3 length: 13 amino acids. Germline CDR1 is MNHEY and CDR2 is SVGEGT. The CDR3 sequence is CASSSAGVGGYTF. The CDR3 DNA sequence: TGTGCCAGCAGTTCGGCAGGGGTGGGAGGCTACACCTTC.

In this sample, this clone turned up a few times. The V and J genes are TRBV27 and TRBJ2-1, with 9 nucleotides matching TRBD2. Germline V gene data show CDR1 as MNHEY and CDR2 as SMNVEV (reference sequence). The CDR3 consists of 16 residues. With V trimmed by 2 bases and J by 0 bases, 2 bases remained unmatched. The CDR3 protein is CASSLHSGSSYNEQFF. CDR3 coding DNA: TGTGCCAGCAGTTTACATAGCGGGAGCTCCTACAATGAGCAGTTCTTC.

Only a few counts were recorded for this clone. V gene TRBV20-1 combines with J gene TRBJ1-1; D remains unclear. CDR1 DFQATT and CDR2 SNEGSKA come from the germline V gene (reference sequence). The CDR3 has 12 residues. Trimming left V 3 bases short and J 7 bases short, with 12 bases between. Here the CDR3 reads CSARYGGREAFF. For the CDR3, the DNA is TGCAGTGCTAGGTACGGAGGGCGTGAAGCTTTCTTT.

In its sample, this clone was seen a few times. The chain joins TRBV27 to TRBJ2-3; no reliable D call. Between the trimmed V and J ends, which lost 5 bases and 5 bases, there was a span of 11 bases. This CDR3 is built from 13 residues. Germline CDR1 is MNHEY and CDR2 is SMNVEV (reference sequence). The CDR3 here is CASSKRREDTQYF. CDR3 coding DNA: TGTGCCAGCAGTAAACGGCGTGAAGATACGCAGTATTTT.

The V gene is TRBV5-1, the J gene TRBJ2-3; D possibly corresponds to TRBD2 (5 bases). The CDR3 is 13 amino acids. Trimming stripped 2 bases from V and 3 bases from J, with 7 bases between. Germline assignment: CDR1 SGHRS and CDR2 YFSETQ. CDR3 DNA: TGCGCCAGCAGCTTCGGAGGTACAGATACGCAGTATTTT. Its protein product is CASSFGGTDTQYF.

The chain couples TRBV11-3 to TRBJ2-1, with 8 bases that match TRBD2. The V and J ends lost 4 bases and 5 bases, in that order; junction bases with no gene match: 7. Germline V gene sequence: CDR1 SGHNT, CDR2 YENEEA. This CDR3 comprises 15 residues. The CDR3 coding sequence is TGTGCCAGCAGCTCCCGAGCGGGAGCGAACAATGAGCAGTTCTTC. Encoded protein: CASSSRAGANNEQFF.

The V call is TRBV4-1, the J call TRBJ1-4; 12 nucleotides align to TRBD1. V lost 0 bases and J lost 7; bases outside the gene matches: 3. The CDR3 runs 16 residues. Per the germline V gene, CDR1 is MGHRA and CDR2 is YSYEKL. The CDR3 sequence is CASSQELGQGAEKLFF. CDR3 DNA: TGCGCCAGCAGCCAAGAGCTGGGACAGGGGGCTGAAAAACTGTTTTTT.

The V gene is TRBV6-2 or TRBV6-3, the J gene TRBJ2-5; TRBD1 agrees at 8 bases. CDR1 and CDR2 (germline): MNHEY, SVGEGT. Trimming took 11 bases from V and 14 from J; bases not matched to a gene: 19. CDR3 length equals 13 residues. CDR3 amino acids: CAAGRGRGEIQYF. CDR3 in DNA: TGTGCCGCGGGCAGGGGGCGCGGGGAGATCCAATACTTC.

This chain connects TRBV6-5 to TRBJ2-7; TRBD2 aligns across 11 bases. The CDR3 spans 14 residues. The germline V gene has CDR1 MNHEY and CDR2 SVGAGI. Germline trimming cut 8 bases from V and 0 bases from J; bases unmatched to any gene: 3. CDR3 sequence (DNA): TGTGCCAGCGTAACTAGCGGGAGCTCCTACGAGCAGTACTTC. It is translated as CASVTSGSSYEQYF.

The chain is built from TRBV9 and TRBJ2-1, with TRBD2 identical over 12 bases. The germline V gene has CDR1 SGDLS and CDR2 YYNGEE. The CDR3 has 16 amino acids. The J segment lost 7 bases and the V segment lost 4 bases, leaving 9 bases of the junction unmatched. The CDR3 protein is CASSSRTSGIRNEQFF. The DNA of the CDR3 is TGTGCCAGCAGCTCACGGACTAGCGGGATCCGGAATGAGCAGTTCTTC.

The chain employs TRBV6-5 and TRBJ2-1; D gene ambiguous. The ends were cut back, 0 bases at V and 2 bases at J, with 5 bases in the middle. The CDR3 totals 14 residues. CDR1 and CDR2 (germline): MNHEY, SVGAGI. In DNA form, the CDR3 reads TGTGCCAGCAGTTACTCGTCCGCCTACAATGAGCAGTTCTTC. This encodes CASSYSSAYNEQFF.

This clone was picked up many times. This sequence joins TRBV3-1 and TRBJ2-7; 8 bases line up with TRBD2. This CDR3 contains 13 residues. J gave up 4 bases and V 4 bases, and 3 bases lay outside the gene matches. From germline, CDR1 is LGHDT and CDR2 YNNKEL (reference sequence). The CDR3 coding sequence is TGTGCCAGCAGCCCCGGGGGGGGTTACGAGCAGTACTTC. Translation: CASSPGGGYEQYF.

The chain combines TRBV6-2 or TRBV6-3 with TRBJ2-1; 10 bases align to TRBD2. Germline CDR1 reads MNHEY; CDR2 reads SVGEGT. The CDR3 runs to 16 residues. Trimming at V came to 6 bases and at J to 0 bases, leaving 5 bases not matched to a gene. The CDR3: CASRGRLAGSYNEQFF. The CDR3 nucleotides read TGTGCCAGCAGGGGGAGACTAGCGGGCTCCTACAATGAGCAGTTCTTC.

This rearrangement joins TRBV11-3 to TRBJ1-2; 8 bases align to TRBD1. This CDR3 has 15 residues. CDR1 and CDR2 (germline): SGHNT, YENEEA. V was pared by 3 bases and J by 4 bases, with 7 bases of the junction left unmatched. In nucleotides, the CDR3 is TGTGCCAGCAGCTTTTACGGCAGGGGGCCCTATGGCTACACCTTC. Translated: CASSFYGRGPYGYTF. The full variable domain, in which reference TRBV11-3 and TRBJ1-2 provide the parts outside the CDR3, is EAGVVQSPRYKIIEKKQPVAFWCNPISGHNTLYWYLQNLGQGPELLIRYENEEAVDDSQLPKDRFSAERLKGVDSTLKIQPAELGDSAVYLCASSFYGRGPYGYTFGSGTRLTVV.

This chain links TRBV5-1 with TRBJ2-3; D call uncertain. Germline values: CDR1 SGHRS, CDR2 YFSETQ. The CDR3 spans 15 residues. Trimming left V 0 bases short and J 1 base short, with 9 bases between. CDR3 amino acids: CASSLERLGTDTQYF. CDR3 in DNA: TGCGCCAGCAGCTTGGAACGGTTAGGCACAGATACGCAGTATTTT.

This clone was seen a few times. The J gene is TRBJ1-5, the V gene TRBV5-1, with D hard to call. The germline gives CDR1 SGHRS, CDR2 YFSETQ. The V and J ends lost 4 bases and 0 bases respectively, with 8 bases between them. The CDR3 contains 14 residues. CDR3 in amino acids: CASSHGDSNQPQHF. The CDR3 DNA reads TGCGCCAGCAGCCACGGGGATAGCAATCAGCCCCAGCATTTT.

The genes are TRBV12-3 or TRBV12-4 and TRBJ1-2, with unresolved D. This CDR3 region has 12 residues. V lost 1 base and J lost 2, with 2 bases in between. The CDR3 DNA reads as TGTGCCAGCAGTTTAGGGAACTATGGCTACACCTTC. It encodes CASSLGNYGYTF.

With regard to this clone: An end of the junction differs from the germline gene, which may be a read error. The V call is TRBV11-3, the J call TRBJ2-3, with unresolved D. Germline assignment: CDR1 SGHNT and CDR2 YENEEA. This CDR3 contains 14 residues. The CDR3 spells CSSSLDLAADTQYF. The DNA for the CDR3 is TGTTCCAGCAGCCTAGATTTGGCTGCAGATACGCAGTATTTT.

The chain links TRBV12-5 to TRBJ1-6; D might be TRBD1 (6 bases). Germline assignment: CDR1 LGHNT and CDR2 FRNRAP. Trimming took 1 base from V and 9 from J, leaving 16 bases between them. This CDR3 is built from 16 residues. The CDR3 DNA sequence: TGTGCTAGTGGTTTGGGGGGGCAGGGGAGGAGTTCACCCCTCCACTTT. Its protein is CASGLGGQGRSSPLHF. The whole variable domain, remainder taken from reference TRBV12-5 and TRBJ1-6, is DARVTQTPRHKVTEMGQEVTMRCQPILGHNTVFWYRQTMMQGLELLAYFRNRAPLDDSGMPKDRFSAEMPDATLATLKIQPSEPRDSAVYFCASGLGGQGRSSPLHFGNGTRLTVT.

The genes are TRBV6-1 and TRBJ2-5, with D possibly being TRBD2 (6 bases). There are 13 residues in the CDR3. With 10 bases removed from V and 1 base from J, the gap between germline ends came to 13 bases. Germline lookup yields CDR1 MNHNS and CDR2 SASEGT. CDR3: CATRLGGQETQYF. The CDR3, as DNA: TGTGCCACGCGTCTGGGGGGCCAAGAGACCCAGTACTTC.

Judged by abundance, this clone is medium-sized. The gene calls are TRBV12-3 or TRBV12-4 and TRBJ1-6, with D possibly matching TRBD1 (6 bases). The germline V and J ends were trimmed by 6 bases and 7 bases, with 10 bases remaining between them. The CDR3 sequence is 13 residues long. The CDR3 here is CASSGQQNSPLHF. The CDR3 DNA reads as TGTGCCAGCAGCGGACAGCAAAATTCACCCCTCCACTTT.